This T cell receptor (beta chain) was retrieved from a study of blood T cell repertoires in COVID-19. Per the authors' pipeline: Amplification of reference gene primers was used by the study to estimate nucleated cell counts. The table came from immunoSEQ multiplex PCR; TCRdb's copy has only in-frame clones and leaves some out. The DNA was the basis for D and trimming; V, J and clone size are from that table. Of some 240,000 clones in the sample, approximately 83% were seen once. This clonotype was obtained from a woman aged 80 or older with acute or convalescent COVID-19. Sample: peripheral blood.

The CDR3 nucleotides read TGTGCCAGCAGTGGGCAGGTCGATAATTCACCCCTCCACTTT. It specifies CASSGQVDNSPLHF. The V call is TRBV2, the J call TRBJ1-6; D call uncertain. The CDR3 loop spans 14 amino acids. Per germline, CDR1 SNHLY and CDR2 FYNNEI. Between the trimmed V and J ends, which lost 4 bases and 5 bases, there was a span of 9 bases.